The 26 T cell receptor beta chains below all came from one sample that was sequenced in a study of beta chain features in type 1 diabetes. General study points: There was a moderate but significant shortening of TCRB CDR3s in all four CD4+ subsets of Type 1 diabetes patients.

These receptors' targets are unknown. The whole isolated RNA underwent reverse transcription, so sequencing captured expressed TCRB transcripts. Method: immunoSEQ multiplex PCR; TCRdb's copy keeps in-frame clones and lacks some. Of 150,000 to 180,000 clones in the sample, around a tenth were seen once. Sequenced: central memory CD4+ T cells from blood. The source is a man aged 30 to 45 with type 1 diabetes.

The V call is TRBV7-9, the J call TRBJ2-3; possibly TRBD2 for D (5 bases). This CDR3 region has 15 residues. Trimming took off 6 bases at V and 0 bases at J, with 13 bases between the two ends. The V gene's germline CDR1 is SEHNR and CDR2 FQNEAQ (reference sequence). CDR3 bases: TGTGCCAGCAGTTTTTCAGCGGTTAGCACAGATACGCAGTATTTT. The encoded protein is CASSFSAVSTDTQYF.

This clone was picked up a small number of times. The chain couples TRBV5-1 to TRBJ1-5; D remains unclear. The CDR3 is made up of 15 amino acids. Germline CDR1 reads SGHRS; CDR2 reads YFSETQ. Trimming took off 1 base at V and 2 bases at J, with 10 bases between the two ends. The CDR3 sequence: CASSLSVDGNQPQHF. For the CDR3, the DNA is TGCGCCAGCAGCTTGTCGGTCGATGGCAATCAGCCCCAGCATTTT.

With respect to this clone: This sample includes further DNA sequences coding for the same CDR3. The V and J genes are TRBV7-9 and TRBJ2-2; a weak D match, TRBD1 (5 bases). This CDR3 region has 14 residues. Trimming cost V 3 bases and J 1 base, with 6 bases left between them. The germline gives CDR1 SEHNR, CDR2 FQNEAQ (reference sequence). The CDR3 DNA reads as TGTGCCAGCAGCTTGCAGGGGAACACCGGGGAGCTGTTTTTT. Protein product: CASSLQGNTGELFF.

The CDR3 loop reads CASSLMGPGDTEAFF. The CDR3 coding sequence is TGTGCCAGCAGCTTAATGGGGCCGGGGGACACTGAAGCTTTCTTT. The chain links TRBV7-3 to TRBJ1-1, with a tentative D call TRBD1 (5 bases). Germline V gives CDR1 SGHTA, CDR2 FQGTGA. The CDR3 covers 15 residues. V was pared by 1 base and J by 3 bases, with 12 bases between.

The chain employs TRBV2 and TRBJ2-7; weak D call: TRBD2 (5 bases). The length of the CDR3 is 13 residues. CDR1 and CDR2 (germline): SNHLY, FYNNEI. V was pared by 8 bases and J by 0 bases, with 11 bases between. The CDR3 loop reads CASVAGFSYEQYF. The CDR3 nucleotides read TGTGCCAGCGTGGCGGGTTTCTCCTACGAGCAGTACTTC.

This clone was picked up a small number of times. The chain employs TRBV7-3 and TRBJ2-6; 9 bases agree with TRBD1. CDR1 and CDR2 (germline): SGHTA, FQGTGA. V shed 5 bases, J shed 1 base, and the junction held 15 bases outside the gene matches. The CDR3 extends over 20 amino acids. The DNA of the CDR3 is TGTGCCAGCAGCCGAACACACTCGGGACAGGGAACTTCTGGGGCCAACGTCCTGACTTTC. It is translated as CASSRTHSGQGTSGANVLTF.

This clone was observed a few times. The chain is built from TRBV6-5 and TRBJ2-1; 12 bases match TRBD2. V was clipped by 8 bases and J by 5 bases; unmatched bases: 4. The CDR3 is made up of 14 amino acids. Germline values: CDR1 MNHEY, CDR2 SVGAGI. Written as DNA, the CDR3 is TGTGCCAGCGGCCGACTAGCGGGAGACAATGAGCAGTTCTTC. Protein: CASGRLAGDNEQFF.

This clone was seen a few times. The V call is TRBV2, the J call TRBJ2-1; TRBD2 might be the D (6 bases). Deletions cut 5 bases from V and 7 bases from J, with 9 bases between. Germline-derived CDR1 and CDR2 are SNHLY and FYNNEI. The CDR3 length is 12 residues. CDR3 bases: TGTGCCAGCAGTCCTGGGGGGAATGAGCAGTTCTTC. Its translation is CASSPGGNEQFF. Looking up the rest from reference TRBV2 and TRBJ2-1 gives the full variable domain: EPEVTQTPSHQVTQMGQEVILRCVPISNHLYFYWYRQILGQKVEFLVSFYNNEISEKSEIFDDQFSVERPDGSNFTLKIRSTKLEDSAMYFCASSPGGNEQFFGPGTRLTVL.

As for this clone: Distinct nucleotide sequences in the sample also encode this CDR3. The chain combines TRBV7-3 with TRBJ2-5; D unresolved. CDR1 is SGHTA and CDR2 is FQGTGA in the germline V gene. V gave up 3 bases and J gave up 2 bases, with 7 bases separating them. CDR3 length: 13 residues. CDR3 coding DNA: TGTGCCAGCAGCTTCTCAGGACAAGAGACCCAGTACTTC. It is translated as CASSFSGQETQYF.

V and J are TRBV25-1 and TRBJ2-5; no firm D call. The DNA end is a closer match to TRBJ2-7, so the J assignment may be wrong. The CDR3 is 15 amino acids. The germline V gene has CDR1 MGHDK and CDR2 SYGVNS. Here the CDR3 reads CASSEWARDASEQYF. DNA of the CDR3: TGTGCCAGCAGTGAATGGGCTCGAGATGCCTCCGAGCAGTACTTC.

In its sample, this clone was seen a few times. The CDR3 DNA reads TGCAGTGCTAGAGTAGCAACCGAGCAGTACTTC. Protein: CSARVATEQYF. V is TRBV20-1 and J is TRBJ2-7; D unclear. The germline gives CDR1 DFQATT, CDR2 SNEGSKA (reference sequence). Deletions cut 1 base from V and 6 bases from J, with 7 bases between. This CDR3 has 11 amino acids.

The chain joins TRBV29-1 to TRBJ2-7; 11 bases agree with TRBD1. Unmatched junction bases numbered 9, after V lost 5 bases and J lost 3 bases. The CDR3 is 15 residues long. Germline V gene data show CDR1 as SQVTM and CDR2 as ANQGSEA. CDR3 nucleotides: TGCAGCGTTCAAACCGGACAGGGGGCCATCTACGAGCAGTACTTC. Translating gives CSVQTGQGAIYEQYF.

There are a few counts of this clone. V usage is TRBV20-1 and J usage is TRBJ2-7, with no clear D. The CDR3 is made up of 11 amino acids. With 3 bases removed from V and 3 bases from J, the gap between germline ends came to 6 bases. Germline V gives CDR1 DFQATT, CDR2 SNEGSKA (reference sequence). The CDR3 DNA follows: TGCAGTGCTAGCGCGAACTACGAGCAGTACTTC. Amino acid sequence: CSASANYEQYF.

V usage is TRBV4-3 and J usage is TRBJ2-2; 10 bases line up with TRBD2. V lost 4 bases to trimming and J lost 2 bases; unmatched junction nucleotides: 4. This CDR3 comprises 16 residues. Looked up from germline, CDR1 is LGHNA and CDR2 is YSLEER. This CDR3 is CASSPAGGPNTGELFF. The DNA of the CDR3 is TGCGCCAGCAGCCCAGCGGGAGGGCCCAACACCGGGGAGCTGTTTTTT.

The rearrangement uses TRBV28 and TRBJ1-2, with D unresolved. There are 14 residues in the CDR3. Trimming removed 10 bases at V and 8 bases at J, with 23 bases between. Germline loops: CDR1 MDHEN, CDR2 SYDVKM. The CDR3 region is CATMGDGVERGYTF. The CDR3 DNA sequence: TGTGCCACCATGGGTGACGGGGTAGAAAGAGGCTACACCTTC.

The J gene is TRBJ2-7, the V gene TRBV9, with D tentatively TRBD2 (6 bases). V lost 4 bases and J 0 bases, leaving 14 bases between the germline ends. The CDR3 totals 15 residues. Germline CDR1 SGDLS, CDR2 YYNGEE. The CDR3 here is CASSFGGSSSYEQYF. The CDR3 nucleotides read TGTGCCAGCAGCTTCGGGGGTAGCTCCTCCTACGAGCAGTACTTC. The full variable domain, with the rest looked up from reference TRBV9 and TRBJ2-7, is DSGVTQTPKHLITATGQRVTLRCSPRSGDLSVYWYQQSLDQGLQFLIQYYNGEERAKGNILERFSAQQFPDLHSELNLSSLELGDSALYFCASSFGGSSSYEQYFGPGTRLTVT.

This clone has only a few counts. J is TRBJ2-3 and V is TRBV9; 12 positions agree with TRBD1. CDR3 length: 15 residues. The germline V gene encodes CDR1 SGDLS and CDR2 YYNGEE. The V segment lost 9 bases and the J segment 5 bases; nucleotides outside the gene matches: 10. The CDR3 nucleotides are TGTGCCACGTCGCAGGGACAGGGGGCCCAAGATACGCAGTATTTT. It is translated as CATSQGQGAQDTQYF.

The V gene is TRBV7-9, the J gene TRBJ2-5; 9 nucleotides agree with TRBD2. V lost 5 bases and J lost 4; bases outside the gene matches: 14. Germline CDR1 SEHNR, CDR2 FQNEAQ (reference sequence). This CDR3 has 17 residues. CDR3: CASSDWARSGSRETQYF. In nucleotides, the CDR3 is TGTGCCAGCAGCGATTGGGCGCGTAGCGGGAGTCGAGAGACCCAGTACTTC.

The genes are TRBV2 and TRBJ1-5; unclear D gene. The CDR3 covers 12 residues. The germline V gene encodes CDR1 SNHLY and CDR2 FYNNEI. The V and J ends lost 8 bases and 4 bases respectively, with 9 bases between them. The chain's CDR3 is CASGGVNQPQHF. In DNA form, the CDR3 reads TGTGCCAGCGGCGGGGTAAATCAGCCCCAGCATTTT.

This clone was seen a handful of times. The chain couples TRBV30 to TRBJ1-2; possibly TRBD1 for D (6 bases). V lost 0 bases to trimming and J lost 8 bases, with 16 bases between them. Germline values: CDR1 GTSNPN, CDR2 SVGIG (reference sequence). The CDR3 covers 14 residues. The CDR3 DNA follows: TGTGCCTGGAGTGTGAAGGGGGGGCTCGGCGGCTACACCTTC. Translated, it gives CAWSVKGGLGGYTF.

This clone was found a few times. The chain is built from TRBV7-2 and TRBJ2-1; maybe TRBD2 (6 bases). V lost 5 bases and J lost 5, with 10 bases in between. Germline CDR1 SGHTA, CDR2 FQGNSA. The CDR3 is made up of 13 amino acids. The CDR3 sequence is CASSLTSNNEQFF. The CDR3 DNA is TGTGCCAGCAGCCTCACTAGCAACAATGAGCAGTTCTTC.

J is TRBJ2-3 and V is TRBV10-3; D is unclear. V was pared by 6 bases and J by 0 bases, with 4 bases between. CDR1 and CDR2 from the germline V gene are ENHRY and SYGVKD. This CDR3 contains 12 residues. CDR3 nucleotide sequence: TGTGCCATCAGGCAGAGCACAGATACGCAGTATTTT. Amino acids: CAIRQSTDTQYF.

CDR3 sequence: CASSLGGSTYNEQFF. CDR3 nucleotides: TGTGCCAGCAGCTTGGGAGGGAGCACCTACAATGAGCAGTTCTTC. The chain has TRBV5-4 and TRBJ2-1; D may be TRBD2 (5 bases). With 0 bases removed from V and 2 bases from J, the gap between germline ends came to 9 bases. There are 15 residues in the CDR3. Germline V gene data show CDR1 as SGHNT and CDR2 as YYREEE (reference sequence). The full variable domain, with the rest looked up from reference TRBV5-4 and TRBJ2-1, is ETGVTQSPTHLIKTRGQQVTLRCSSQSGHNTVSWYQQALGQGPQFIFQYYREEENGRGNFPPRFSGLQFPNYSSELNVNALELDDSALYLCASSLGGSTYNEQFFGPGTRLTVL.

The rearrangement uses TRBV9 and TRBJ1-2; TRBD1 might be the D (5 bases). CDR1 SGDLS and CDR2 YYNGEE come from the germline V gene. Trimming shortened V by 4 bases and J by 2 bases, and 15 bases separated the two germline ends. The CDR3 is made up of 15 amino acids. The CDR3 loop is CASSPQTASNYGYTF. CDR3 nucleotides: TGTGCCAGCAGCCCCCAGACAGCGTCAAACTATGGCTACACCTTC.

This clone turned up a few times. The gene calls are TRBV7-9 and TRBJ1-5; TRBD1 is a possible D gene (5 bases). The CDR3 is 14 residues long. Germline V CDR1 and CDR2: SEHNR, FQNEAQ (reference sequence). V shed 5 bases and J shed 2 bases, with 10 bases lying between them. The CDR3: CASSPRGGNQPQHF. CDR3 nucleotide sequence: TGTGCCAGCAGCCCCCGGGGGGGCAATCAGCCCCAGCATTTT.

This clone was seen more than once but under ten times. The chain employs TRBV5-1 and TRBJ2-5; D unclear. The CDR3 extends over 13 amino acids. The germline V and J ends were trimmed by 6 bases and 2 bases, with 11 bases remaining between them. From germline, CDR1 is SGHRS and CDR2 YFSETQ. The CDR3 spells CASKFGGQETQYF. The CDR3 region has the DNA TGCGCCAGCAAGTTCGGCGGACAAGAGACCCAGTACTTC.